The sequence of this T cell receptor beta chain was determined in a study of monozygotic twins with cystic fibrosis. Study-wide results and limits: Clonality was generally low (median roughly 0.0095), higher in the most severe patients. Nucleotide-identical clonotype sharing was significantly higher within monozygotic CF twin pairs than between unrelated CF individuals. Co-twins had the most similar V usage for 13 of 16 pairs, J for 8. No link emerged between shared CDR3 counts and age, concordance or severity.

The CDR3 spans 14 residues. V lost 0 bases to trimming and J lost 9 bases, with 12 bases between them. The germline V gene encodes CDR1 MNHEY and CDR2 SVGAGI. Concerning this clone: Its antigen remains unidentified.

Profiling relied on immunoSEQ multiplex PCR, and the TCRdb table lists in-frame clones only, not all of them. The repertoire holds 13,000 or so clones, 80% to 90% seen once, with less than 0.8% in the top ten. The sequencing sample was made of blood. The receptor was derived from a boy between 10 and 17 years old with cystic fibrosis. This chain uses TRBV6-5 with TRBJ2-1; either TRBD1 or TRBD2 may fit D (5 bases each). The CDR3 DNA reads as TGTGCCAGCAGTTACTCTGAGGGGAGCGGTGAGCAGTTCTTC. Protein: CASSYSEGSGEQFF.